This TCR beta chain stems from a study of T cells after yellow fever vaccination. This clonotype was recorded a few times. TCRdb processed the 5' RACE reads anew with MiXCR; each CDR3 protein has one entry. The sample yields hundreds of thousands of distinct CDR3 sequences, around 19% seen once. The specimen was PBMCs, collected before the yellow fever booster vaccination. This receptor was obtained from a man younger than 35 who received the YFV17D yellow fever vaccine.

The CDR3 DNA sequence: TGTGCCAGCAGCCAAGAGGTCCAAGCGTATAGCACAGATACGCAGTATTTT. It encodes CASSQEVQAYSTDTQYF. V gene TRBV4-2 combines with J gene TRBJ2-3; D gene ambiguous. The CDR3 is 17 amino acids. Trimming took off 0 bases at V and 0 bases at J, with 13 bases between the two ends. Germline lookup yields CDR1 LGHNA and CDR2 YNFKEQ.